The 10 T cell receptor beta chains below come from one sample, sequenced in a study of low-dose radiotherapy and immunotherapy resistance in tumors. Specified time point: before trial treatment. First-strand cDNA relied on TRAV- and TRBV-specific primers spanning alpha and beta chains. Amplification of TCRs used a constant-region primer and V-primer adapter for about 21 PCR cycles. Each CDR3 protein is one row after TCRdb ran MiXCR on the reads. The repertoire holds about 89,000 distinct CDR3 sequences, under 10% seen once, with around 0.98% in the top ten. The sample consisted of PBMCs, taken before treatment. These receptor sequences come from a male donor with prostate cancer.

This clonotype was picked up many times. The chain recombines TRBV6-1 with TRBJ2-1; tentatively, D is TRBD2 (6 bases). This CDR3 contains 16 residues. Trimming pared 3 bases from V and 5 bases from J, leaving 17 bases between. Germline assignment: CDR1 MNHNS and CDR2 SASEGT. In nucleotides, the CDR3 is TGTGCCAGCAGTGACTATACAGTCGGGAGAAACAATGAGCAGTTCTTC. Translation: CASSDYTVGRNNEQFF.

In its sample, this clonotype was seen many times. The J gene is TRBJ1-2, the V gene TRBV29-1; 10 bases line up with TRBD1. Germline loops: CDR1 SQVTM, CDR2 ANQGSEA. The CDR3 loop spans 14 amino acids. The J segment lost 6 bases and the V segment lost 5 bases, leaving 9 bases of the junction unmatched. The CDR3 loop reads CSVLDPGQGHGYTF. The CDR3 DNA is TGCAGCGTTTTAGACCCGGGACAGGGGCATGGCTACACCTTC.

As regards this clonotype: This could be a read error, since a much larger clone is one nucleotide away. The chain recombines TRBV4-3 with TRBJ2-7; D uncertain. Germline CDR1 is LGHNA and CDR2 is YSLEER. V lost 3 bases and J lost 0, with 6 bases in between. This CDR3 has 13 amino acids. The CDR3 here is CASSHLLSYEQYF. CDR3 DNA: TGCGCCAGCAGCCACCTCCTCTCCTACGAGCAGTACTTC.

This clonotype was seen at least ten times. The chain couples TRBV6-2 or TRBV6-3 to TRBJ1-5; 10 bases fit TRBD1. Unmatched junction bases numbered 5, after V lost 1 base and J lost 2 bases. This CDR3 spans 17 amino acids. The germline gives CDR1 MNHEY, CDR2 SVGEGT. The DNA of the CDR3 is TGTGCCAGCAGTTACTGGGGACAGGGGATCCGCAATCAGCCCCAGCATTTT. Its protein product is CASSYWGQGIRNQPQHF.

This clonotype was observed many times. The rearrangement uses TRBV7-2 and TRBJ2-7; 7 bases match TRBD1. Germline V CDR1 and CDR2: SGHTA, FQGNSA. V shed 6 bases, J shed 4 bases, and the junction held 6 bases outside the gene matches. The CDR3 sequence is 13 residues long. CDR3 region: CASRSTGTYEQYF. The CDR3 DNA follows: TGTGCCAGCAGATCGACAGGGACGTACGAGCAGTACTTC.

In its sample, this clonotype was seen many times. This chain connects TRBV15 to TRBJ1-1; D is unresolved. The CDR3 totals 15 residues. Germline values: CDR1 LNHNV, CDR2 YYDKDF (reference sequence). Trimming took off 0 bases at V and 11 bases at J, with 19 bases between the two ends. The CDR3 DNA follows: TGTGCCACCAGCAGAGATTCTGGTGCGGTTGGAGGGGCTTTCTTT. Translation gives CATSRDSGAVGGAFF.

This clonotype has at least ten counts. The V and J genes are TRBV29-1 and TRBJ2-2, with 9 bases that match TRBD2. V shed 4 bases and J 6 bases; nucleotides not matched to a gene: 6. CDR3 length: 14 residues. CDR1 and CDR2 from the germline V gene are SQVTM and ANQGSEA. CDR3 DNA sequence: TGCAGCGTTGGTAGCGGGAGAGGCGCCGGGGAGCTGTTTTTT. This sequence encodes CSVGSGRGAGELFF.

At least ten counts were recorded for this clonotype. The rearrangement joins TRBV10-3 to TRBJ2-1, with 8 bases identical to TRBD2. Per the germline V gene, CDR1 is ENHRY and CDR2 is SYGVKD. The CDR3 extends over 15 amino acids. With 2 bases clipped from V and 9 bases from J, the junction kept 9 bases outside the gene matches. The CDR3 region is CAISELAGGRGEQFF. CDR3 bases: TGTGCCATCAGTGAGCTCGCGGGAGGACGTGGTGAGCAGTTCTTC.

This clonotype was seen repeatedly, ten times or more. The chain uses TRBV12-3 or TRBV12-4 and TRBJ1-1; a weak D match, TRBD1 (5 bases). V was shortened by 7 bases and J by 7 bases, with 10 bases between the two germline ends. This CDR3 region has 11 residues. The CDR3 loop reads CASTGAFEAFF. CDR3 DNA sequence: TGTGCCAGCACCGGGGCCTTTGAAGCTTTCTTT.

This clonotype was picked up many times. This chain connects TRBV20-1 to TRBJ2-7, with D maybe TRBD1 (5 bases). The CDR3 is 11 amino acids. V lost 2 bases and J lost 5, with 7 bases in between. The germline V gene encodes CDR1 DFQATT and CDR2 SNEGSKA (reference sequence). This CDR3 reads CSARQGNEQYF. The DNA of the CDR3 is TGCAGTGCTAGACAGGGAAACGAGCAGTACTTC.